One T cell receptor (beta chain) is described in this entry. Its antigen is unknown. No much larger clonotype is one base removed from it; base qualities were not supplied. TCR beta repertoires were profiled from peripheral blood of roughly 13 young patients with multiple sclerosis to demonstrate the VDJtools post-analysis software. The multiple sclerosis patients were children and adolescents between roughly 6 and 16 years of age. The CDR3 contains 16 residues, cysteine and phenylalanine counted. Only the CDR3 DNA is retained, 48 bases long and in frame from the first base. The germline V gene encodes CDR1 MDHEN and CDR2 SYDVKM. V and J are trimmed by 5 bases and 0 bases, and the gene matches miss 10 bases of the junction. This entry comes from a study of post-analysis software for immune sequencing data (dated by TCRdb to between 2015 and 2017). Context from the whole study: Disease courses on record covered relapsing-remitting, secondary progressive and progressive-relapsing multiple sclerosis, though some patients had no subtype annotation. The patient repertoires were set against eleven to twelve previously published healthy control repertoires from donors whose ages ranged from about 6 to 25 years. A subset of samples was prepared in parallel using single-end sample barcoding, then pooled and co-amplified after Illumina adapter ligation. Broad study findings and their caveats: Direct clustering with F measure revealed strong co-clustering of samples prepared in the same batch, which led to a batch-effect correction. About 5 TRBV segments, including TRBV5-6, TRBV5-1 and TRBV20-1, were significantly more frequent in patients than controls. Significantly lower normalized Chao1 diversity was found in multiple sclerosis patients than in controls, suggesting substantial peripheral T-cell clonal expansion. The multiple sclerosis patient group was slightly younger than the control group.

The method was PCR. The sequencer listed for this sample is Illumina HiSeq 2500. To reduce PCR and sequencing biases, unique molecular identifiers were built into the TCR beta cDNA libraries. Per 1 to 10 million input T cells, approximately 500,000 cDNA molecules were obtained, such that each molecule approximated one T cell. The patient libraries were prepared and sequenced using the same protocol as the earlier healthy control dataset. Samples belonging to the same batch were prepared together, multiplexed and sequenced on a shared HiSeq lane. As for how the authors treated the data: MIGEC handled the raw barcoded reads, throwing out single-read molecular identifier groups before consensus assembly and CDR3 extraction. VDJtools was used for post-analysis of the clonotype tables, and diversity was normalized by down-sampling every dataset to the size of the smallest sample. To correct batch-related cross-sample contamination, repertoire overlap clustering matched CDR3 amino acid sequences but not nucleotide sequences. TCRdb reran the public reads through fastp at Q25 and MiXCR, keeping productive beta chains. Identical CDR3 protein sequences are pooled into one entry, listed with their most common genes and DNA. The V and J calls reflect TCRdb's pipeline rather than the authors' work. Across this sample there are some 450,000 distinct CDR3 sequences, with under 55% seen only once. Together, the top ten hold around 10% of the sample.

This clonotype originated in a girl under 18 with multiple sclerosis. Sequenced sample: blood. Here the chain combines TRBV28 and TRBJ2-7; 7 central bases correspond to TRBD1. At the DNA level, the sequence is TGTGCCAGCAGTGGGACCCTGGGGGACAGCTCCTACGAGCAGTACTTC. Its protein is CASSGTLGDSSYEQYF.